These T cell receptor beta chains were read from a single sample in a study of cytomegalovirus exposure and HLA in healthy donors. Profiled with immunoSEQ multiplex PCR; TCRdb holds only in-frame clones, not every one. The sample holds around 100,000 clones, around 10% seen once. Material for sequencing was PBMCs. These receptors all stem from a man aged 35 to 55 in good health and CMV-seropositive. CDR3s include the opening cysteine and the closing phenylalanine or tryptophan. The order of the fields is D gene, J gene, clone size, V gene, CDR3 DNA, CDR3 protein. The D gene is left open where the match is weak. The size field is filled for only some rows; it gives once, few, many or a size class.

TRBD2 | TRBJ2-6 | - | TRBV29-1 | TGCAGCGTCGGGGAGGGGTCTGGGGCCAACGTCCTGACTTTC | CSVGEGSGANVLTF
- | TRBJ1-2 | - | TRBV6-5 | TGTGCCAGCAGTTACCCCACAGGACAGTCGTGGGGCTACACCTTC | CASSYPTGQSWGYTF
- | TRBJ1-3 | few | TRBV28 | TGTGCCAGCAGTTTTGCGGGAAACACCATATATTTT | CASSFAGNTIYF
TRBD1 | TRBJ1-5 | - | TRBV5-1 | TGCGCCAGCAGAAGGACAGGTGAGAGCAATAAGCCCCAGCATTTT | CASRRTGESNKPQHF
TRBD1 | TRBJ1-4 | few | TRBV29-1 | TGCAGCTATAGAAGGGGGCGCGGGGAAAAACTGTTTTTT | CSYRRGRGEKLFF
- | TRBJ1-3 | few | TRBV6-5 | TGTGCCAGCAGTTGGACAGTGGGATTCCGAAACACCATATATTTT | CASSWTVGFRNTIYF
- | TRBJ2-7 | - | TRBV28 | TGTGCCAGCAGTTTCGGTGACAGCTACGAGCAGTACTTC | CASSFGDSYEQYF
- | TRBJ1-5 | few | TRBV6-5 | TGTGCCAGCTGCGGTGGCGGAGGCAATCAGCCCCAGCATTTT | CASCGGGGNQPQHF
TRBD1 | TRBJ1-2 | few | TRBV25-1 | TGTGCCAGCAGTGGGACAGGGGTTGGCTACACCTTC | CASSGTGVGYTF
- | TRBJ1-1 | - | TRBV6-1 | TGTGCCAGCAGTGAAGCGCAGGGTATGAACACTGAAGCTTTCTTT | CASSEAQGMNTEAFF
- | TRBJ2-5 | - | TRBV14 | TGTGCCAGCAGCCTCCTGGCGGGGCACCGCGAAGAGACCCAGTACTTC | CASSLLAGHREETQYF
- | TRBJ1-5 | - | TRBV21-1 | TGTGCCAGCAGCAAAGCAGCAAAAGGACCGGGACTCGCCAATCAGCCCCAGCATTTT | CASSKAAKGPGLANQPQHF
TRBD2 | TRBJ2-1 | - | TRBV11-3 | TGTGCCAGCAGCTTAGTCCTAGCGGGAGACTATGAGCAGTTCTTC | CASSLVLAGDYEQFF
- | TRBJ2-7 | few | TRBV6-5 | TGTGCCAGCACCAACCCCCGGGCGGGAACCTACGAGCAGTACTTC | CASTNPRAGTYEQYF
- | TRBJ2-1 | - | TRBV11-2 | TGTGCCAGCAGCTTACCGCCCGGCGGATATTACAATGAGCAGTTCTTC | CASSLPPGGYYNEQFF
- | TRBJ1-2 | few | TRBV13 | TGTGCCAGCAGCTTAGGGGGCAGCGGCTACACCTTC | CASSLGGSGYTF
- | TRBJ2-6 | few | TRBV10-3 | TGTGCCATCGAGGTAGCTGGGGCCAACGTCCTGACTTTC | CAIEVAGANVLTF
- | TRBJ2-3 | - | TRBV4-3 | TGCGCCAGCAGCCAAGAGCCAGGAGATACGCAGTATTTT | CASSQEPGDTQYF
- | TRBJ1-1 | few | TRBV4-1 | TGCGCCAGCAGCCACGTCGGTCCTGAAGCTTTCTTT | CASSHVGPEAFF
TRBD2 | TRBJ2-1 | few | TRBV27 | TGTGCCAGCAGTCCGGGACTAGCGGCATACAATGAGCAGTTCTTC | CASSPGLAAYNEQFF
- | TRBJ2-7 | - | TRBV5-5 | TGTGCCAGCAGCTTGGAGCCCCCTACCTACGAGCAGTACTTC | CASSLEPPTYEQYF
- | TRBJ2-1 | - | TRBV27 | TGTGCCAGCAGTCGGCGGGCGCGGTCCTACAATGAGCAGTTCTTC | CASSRRARSYNEQFF
- | TRBJ1-5 | - | TRBV6-1 | TGTGCCAGCAGTGAAGCGCGGCGGGTTGGGAATCAGCCCCAGCATTTT | CASSEARRVGNQPQHF
TRBD2 | TRBJ2-7 | few | TRBV13 | TGTGCCAGCAGCCCCCAGCGGGGAGCCTACGAGCAGTACTTC | CASSPQRGAYEQYF
TRBD1 | TRBJ2-7 | - | TRBV13 | TGTGCCAGCAGCTCGCAACAGGGGCGCTGGGAGCAGTACTTC | CASSSQQGRWEQYF
TRBD1 | TRBJ2-1 | - | TRBV5-1 | TGCGCCACCGGGGACAGGGGCGACAATGAGCAGTTCTTC | CATGDRGDNEQFF
TRBD1 | TRBJ1-4 | few | TRBV9 | TGTGCCAGCAGTCTCTCGACAGGGGAACTGTTTTTT | CASSLSTGELFF
TRBD2 | TRBJ2-3 | - | TRBV5-5 | TGTGCCAGCAGCCCGCTCGGCGGGAGCCTGTCGGATACGCAGTATTTT | CASSPLGGSLSDTQYF
TRBD1 | TRBJ1-4 | few | TRBV27 | TGTGCCAGCAGTACGGACAGGCGTAATGAAAAACTGTTTTTT | CASSTDRRNEKLFF
TRBD2 | TRBJ2-1 | few | TRBV7-2 | TGTGCCAGCAGCTTAGGACGGGGGGTATCCCTTAGTGAGCAGTTCTTC | CASSLGRGVSLSEQFF
- | TRBJ1-1 | few | TRBV5-1 | TGCGCCAGCAGCTTGGAGTCAGGGGTGGACACTGAAGCTTTCTTT | CASSLESGVDTEAFF
- | TRBJ2-7 | few | TRBV15 | TGTGCCACCAGCAGAGTCGTCTCCTACGAGCAGTACTTC | CATSRVVSYEQYF
- | TRBJ1-2 | - | TRBV27 | TGTGCCAGCAGTTCTAGTACAGGGCCAAACTATGGCTACACCTTC | CASSSSTGPNYGYTF
- | TRBJ2-7 | - | TRBV27 | TGTGCCAGCAGTTTACGGGGGACCTCAGGAGGCGAGCAGTACTTC | CASSLRGTSGGEQYF
TRBD2 | TRBJ2-1 | - | TRBV7-9 | TGTGCCAGCAGCTTGGGTCTAGCGGACAATGAGCAGTTCTTC | CASSLGLADNEQFF
- | TRBJ1-6 | few | TRBV7-8 | TGTGCCAGCAGCTTAGACGACAGGATTAATTCACCCCTCCACTTT | CASSLDDRINSPLHF
TRBD1 | TRBJ2-7 | few | TRBV6-1 | TGTGCCAGCAGTGCCGGACAGGGTGTCTACGAGCAGTACTTC | CASSAGQGVYEQYF
TRBD1 | TRBJ1-1 | - | TRBV30 | TGTGCCTGGAGATCCGGACAGGGCGTAAGGCAAACGTATGAAGCTTTCTTT | CAWRSGQGVRQTYEAFF
- | TRBJ1-1 | few | TRBV20-1 | TGCAGTGCTAGGTTGGGGACATCAGCTTTCTTT | CSARLGTSAFF
- | TRBJ2-5 | - | TRBV7-2 | TGTGCCAGCAGCTTCGACCCGGGGGTCGAGACCCAGTACTTC | CASSFDPGVETQYF